The T cell receptor (beta chain) under discussion was sequenced for a study of response to subunit inactivated influenza vaccine. Study-wide points: Each seasonal influenza vaccination, the authors suggested, recruits few new T cells.

In TCRdb, the RT-PCR reads were re-called with MiXCR into one record per CDR3 protein. Among hundreds of thousands of distinct CDR3 sequences listed, 15% to 18% were seen once. The CDR3 runs 15 residues. V was shortened by 5 bases and J by 2 bases, with 16 bases between the two germline ends. The V gene's germline CDR1 is MDHEN and CDR2 SYDVKM. A note on this clonotype: Its antigen is unknown.

The source was PBMCs from blood, collected roughly 13 days after vaccination. The chain couples TRBV28 to TRBJ2-7; TRBD1 might be the D (5 bases). The origin of this receptor is a man in his fifties who received an inactivated influenza vaccine. CDR3 coding DNA: TGTGCCAGCAGTCCCCTCGGGCAGGGTCCCTACGAGCAGTACTTC. As protein: CASSPLGQGPYEQYF.